The text below deals with one T cell receptor (beta chain). Participants spanned ages roughly 18 to 90 years and resided in 20 to 30 US areas. The record originates from a study of blood T cell repertoires in COVID-19. Turning to the study itself: Samples taken during acute and convalescent COVID-19 were collected in the United States, Italy and Spain. The analysed material was cDNA or gDNA that came from T cells, B-cell-depleted T cells, or PBMCs.

Per the study methods: For nucleated cells, counts were estimated from reference gene primer amplification. Measured with immunoSEQ multiplex PCR; TCRdb has only the in-frame clones, and not every one. V, J and clone size are those of that table, while D and trimming were read from the DNA. The sample lists about 190,000 clones; about 86% were seen once. CDR1 and CDR2 from the germline V gene are SGHRS and YFSETQ. The V segment lost 4 bases and the J segment 3 bases; nucleotides outside the gene matches: 7. The CDR3 spans 15 residues. The sample consisted of PBMCs or T cells enriched from blood (not recorded which). V and J are TRBV5-1 and TRBJ1-1; TRBD1 matches at 9 bases. The receptor comes from a woman aged 40-49 years in a cohort exposed to, infected with or recovered from COVID-19 (not recorded which). The CDR3 is CASSPGQGLDTEAFF. Written as DNA, the CDR3 is TGCGCCAGCAGCCCGGGACAGGGATTAGACACTGAAGCTTTCTTT.